The 17 T cell receptor beta chains presented below share a single source sample, sequenced in a study of blood T cell repertoires in COVID-19. Only in-frame clones appear in the TCRdb table, and some are missing; sequencing was by immunoSEQ multiplex PCR. Here the sample spans some 100,000 clones, roughly 85% being singletons. The specimen was peripheral blood. All receptors come from a woman aged 55-75 years with acute or convalescent COVID-19.

A single count supports this clone. V and J are TRBV12-3 or TRBV12-4 and TRBJ2-2; unclear D gene. Trimming left V 4 bases short and J 4 bases short, with 4 bases between. The CDR3 covers 12 residues. The CDR3 region is CASSSSTGELFF. CDR3 DNA: TGTGCCAGCAGTTCCTCCACCGGGGAGCTGTTTTTT.

The chain has TRBV7-5 and TRBJ2-1; the table calls TRBD2, which could not be checked here. TRBV7-5 constitutes a pseudogene. This CDR3 spans 15 amino acids. DNA for the CDR3: TGTGCCAGAAGCAAAGTGCAGCGGGGTAAGTCTGAGCAGTTCTTC. The encoded protein is CARSKVQRGKSEQFF.

The CDR3 here is CASSPTANTEAFF. The CDR3 coding sequence is TGTGCCAGCTCACCGACAGCAAACACTGAAGCTTTCTTT. J is TRBJ1-1 and V is TRBV18, with D maybe TRBD1 (5 bases). The CDR3 has 13 amino acids. Looked up from germline, CDR1 is KGHSH and CDR2 is LQKENI. Trimming took off 3 bases at V and 2 bases at J, with 7 bases between the two ends.

In its sample, this clone was seen once. This chain connects TRBV12-3 or TRBV12-4 to TRBJ1-1; D unresolved. This CDR3 has 12 amino acids. The V and J ends lost 6 bases and 6 bases respectively, with 11 bases between them. The CDR3 here is CASSQSYSEAFF. The CDR3 DNA reads TGTGCCAGCAGCCAAAGCTACTCTGAAGCTTTCTTT.

The chain employs TRBV7-9 and TRBJ1-2; unclear D gene. Germline V CDR1 and CDR2: SEHNR, FQNEAQ (reference sequence). The V end lost 4 bases, the J end lost 4 bases, and 19 bases lay between the germline ends. This CDR3 spans 16 amino acids. The CDR3 coding sequence is TGTGCCAGCAGCTCAATAACCCAGGACCGGGGCTATGGCTACACCTTC. Its translation: CASSSITQDRGYGYTF.

This rearrangement joins TRBV27 to TRBJ1-4; perhaps TRBD1 as D (6 bases). Germline CDR1 is MNHEY and CDR2 is SMNVEV (reference sequence). This CDR3 is built from 14 residues. V was pared by 1 base and J by 11 bases, with 14 bases between. The CDR3 DNA reads as TGTGCCAGCAGTTTATACGGGGGGGCCTCGAAACTGTTTTTT. Amino acid sequence: CASSLYGGASKLFF.

The chain employs TRBV7-8 and TRBJ2-7, with TRBD1 matching 8 bases. J gave up 3 bases and V 5 bases, and 6 bases lay outside the gene matches. This CDR3 comprises 14 residues. Germline V gene lookup returns CDR1 SGHVS and CDR2 FQNEAQ. The CDR3 is CASSVGTGYYEQYF. CDR3 coding DNA: TGTGCCAGCAGCGTCGGGACAGGATACTACGAGCAGTACTTC.

The chain has TRBV28 and TRBJ2-5, with D possibly TRBD2 on 6 matching bases. The CDR3 runs 12 residues. Germline-derived CDR1 and CDR2 are MDHEN and SYDVKM. Trimming cost V 5 bases and J 3 bases, with 7 bases left between them. The CDR3 sequence: CASSGGKETQYF. The CDR3 DNA is TGTGCCAGCAGTGGAGGGAAAGAGACCCAGTACTTC.

The chain uses TRBV6-5 and TRBJ1-1, with D unclear. Germline assignment: CDR1 MNHEY and CDR2 SVGAGI. This CDR3 region has 14 residues. The V and J ends lost 5 bases and 1 base respectively, with 11 bases between them. CDR3 sequence reads: CASSRGARNTEAFF. The CDR3 coding sequence is TGTGCCAGCAGTAGAGGCGCAAGGAACACTGAAGCTTTCTTT.

V is TRBV19 and J is TRBJ2-1, with D perhaps TRBD1 (5 bases). CDR3 length: 15 residues. Between the trimmed V and J ends, which lost 3 bases and 11 bases, there was a span of 20 bases. The germline CDR1 and CDR2 sequences are LNHDA and SQIVND (reference sequence). The CDR3 loop reads CASSMGIWTSLQQFF. CDR3 sequence (DNA): TGTGCCAGTAGTATGGGGATTTGGACATCCCTTCAGCAGTTCTTC.

This clone occurred many times. At one end the junction does not follow the germline gene, possibly because of a read error. This sequence joins TRBV7-8 and TRBJ2-7, with no clear D. There are 11 residues in the CDR3. From germline, CDR1 is SGHVS and CDR2 FQNEAQ. CDR3 nucleotides: TGTGCCAGCAGCTTATCCTCCGAGCAGTACTTC. Translating it yields CASSLSSEQYF.

The rearrangement links TRBV5-6 to TRBJ2-3; 8 positions agree with TRBD1. CDR3 length: 15 residues. The junction had 8 bases not matched to a gene; V was cut back by 4 bases and J by 4 bases. Germline CDR1 SGHDT, CDR2 YYEEEE. The DNA for the CDR3 is TGTGCCAGCAGCCCAACAGGACAGGGCGCAGATACGCAGTATTTT. It specifies CASSPTGQGADTQYF.

This chain links TRBV15 with TRBJ2-1; no definite D call. In germline, CDR1 is LNHNV, CDR2 YYDKDF (reference sequence). The CDR3 consists of 14 residues. V lost 4 bases and J lost 4, with 11 bases in between. This chain's CDR3 is CATSNHREYNEQFF. For the CDR3, the DNA is TGTGCCACCAGCAACCACCGAGAATACAATGAGCAGTTCTTC.

This clone was picked up a small number of times. This rearrangement joins TRBV6-2 or TRBV6-3 to TRBJ2-5; 14 nucleotides match TRBD2. Per the germline V gene, CDR1 is MNHEY and CDR2 is SVGEGT. V was clipped by 4 bases and J by 5 bases; unmatched bases: 12. There are 18 residues in the CDR3. The CDR3 region is CASSSRTSGRYRIETQYF. CDR3 in DNA: TGTGCCAGCAGTTCCAGGACTAGCGGGAGGTACCGTATTGAGACCCAGTACTTC.

The chain has TRBV2 and TRBJ2-2, with 11 bases aligning to TRBD2. Trimming cost V 5 bases and J 3 bases; bases outside gene matches: 14. In germline, CDR1 is SNHLY, CDR2 FYNNEI. The CDR3 runs to 19 residues. CDR3 residues: CASSFPLSGRAQDTGELFF. DNA for the CDR3: TGTGCCAGCAGTTTCCCCCTTAGCGGGAGGGCCCAGGACACCGGGGAGCTGTTTTTT.

This clone was seen only once. DNA of the CDR3: TGCAGTGCTAGTGAGGACATGAACACTGAAGCTTTCTTT. Translated: CSASEDMNTEAFF. The chain employs TRBV20-1 and TRBJ1-1; D perhaps matches TRBD1 (5 bases). The germline V gene encodes CDR1 DFQATT and CDR2 SNEGSKA (reference sequence). The germline V and J ends were trimmed by 3 bases and 0 bases, with 8 bases remaining between them. The CDR3 has 13 residues.

This clone was counted a single time. This chain uses TRBV11-2 with TRBJ2-3, with D maybe TRBD1 (5 bases). The CDR3 sequence is 14 residues long. V gave up 1 base and J gave up 6 bases, with 11 bases separating them. Germline V gene sequence: CDR1 SGHAT, CDR2 FQNNGV. CDR3 DNA: TGTGCCAGCAGCTTAGCCAGGGTAGGGGATACGCAGTATTTT. Translation gives CASSLARVGDTQYF.